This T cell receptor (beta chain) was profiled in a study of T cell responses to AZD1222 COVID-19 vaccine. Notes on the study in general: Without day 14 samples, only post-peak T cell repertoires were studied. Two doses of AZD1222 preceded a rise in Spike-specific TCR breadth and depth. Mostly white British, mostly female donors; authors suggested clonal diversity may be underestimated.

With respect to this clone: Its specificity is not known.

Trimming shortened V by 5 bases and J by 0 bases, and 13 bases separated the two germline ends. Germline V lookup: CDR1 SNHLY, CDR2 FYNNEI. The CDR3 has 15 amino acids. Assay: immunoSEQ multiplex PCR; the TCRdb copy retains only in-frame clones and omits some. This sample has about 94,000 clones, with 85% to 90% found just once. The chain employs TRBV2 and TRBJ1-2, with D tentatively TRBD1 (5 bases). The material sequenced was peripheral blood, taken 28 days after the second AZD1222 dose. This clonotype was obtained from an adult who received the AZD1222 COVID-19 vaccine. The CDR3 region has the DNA TGTGCCAGCAGTCTAACAGTGACAGCTAACTATGGCTACACCTTC. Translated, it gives CASSLTVTANYGYTF.